The 30 T cell receptor beta chains below were found in one sample sequenced in a study of shared clonotypes between healthy human individuals. Assay: immunoSEQ multiplex PCR; the TCRdb copy retains only in-frame clones and omits some. The sample has about 550,000 clones; over 95% are singletons. Cells designated naive CD8 were CD45RO-negative and were positively selected for CCR7, with terminally differentiated effector memory CD45RA+ cells excluded. The material sequenced was naive CD8+ T cells sorted from blood. These receptor sequences come from a woman aged 30 to 39 in good health.

This chain connects TRBV5-1 to TRBJ2-7; 9 bases fit TRBD1. CDR3 length: 14 amino acids. V trimming: 3 bases; J trimming: 3 bases; junction bases outside the gene matches: 4. Germline V gene sequence: CDR1 SGHRS, CDR2 YFSETQ. The CDR3 nucleotides read TGCGCCAGCAGCTGGATGGGACAGGGCTACGAGCAGTACTTC. Amino acids: CASSWMGQGYEQYF.

The chain couples TRBV4-1 to TRBJ1-3; 10 bases align to TRBD1. CDR1 MGHRA and CDR2 YSYEKL come from the germline V gene. The CDR3 is 18 amino acids. J gave up 1 base and V 4 bases, and 10 bases lay outside the gene matches. The CDR3 nucleotides read TGCGCCAGCAGCCCGACAGGGGGCCTGGTATCTTCTGGAAACACCATATATTTT. Protein product: CASSPTGGLVSSGNTIYF.

This chain connects TRBV27 to TRBJ2-4; 7 bases match TRBD2. CDR1 MNHEY and CDR2 SMNVEV come from the germline V gene (reference sequence). Trimming cost V 4 bases and J 4 bases; bases outside gene matches: 4. The CDR3 runs 14 residues. CDR3 nucleotides: TGTGCCAGCAGTTCCGCTAGCGGTAAAAACATTCAGTACTTC. Its protein product is CASSSASGKNIQYF.

This clone was detected only once. The chain uses TRBV19 and TRBJ2-7; 8 bases fit TRBD2. V trimming: 2 bases; J trimming: 6 bases; junction bases outside the gene matches: 6. CDR1 is LNHDA and CDR2 is SQIVND in the germline V gene (reference sequence). The CDR3 totals 14 residues. CDR3 DNA: TGTGCCAGTAGTATAACCGGGACTAGTCTCGAGCAGTACTTC. Amino acids: CASSITGTSLEQYF.

The chain uses TRBV2 and TRBJ2-1, with a possible D match to TRBD1 (5 bases). The CDR3 length is 11 residues. Germline values: CDR1 SNHLY, CDR2 FYNNEI. V lost 9 bases to trimming and J lost 9 bases, with 12 bases between them. DNA for the CDR3: TGTGCCAGAAGGGGCCAGTCTGAGCAGTTCTTC. Translation gives CARRGQSEQFF.

V is TRBV9 and J is TRBJ2-1; possible D gene TRBD1, 5 bases. Trimming left V 0 bases short and J 0 bases short, with 19 bases between. This CDR3 contains 19 residues. Germline V lookup: CDR1 SGDLS, CDR2 YYNGEE. The CDR3 loop reads CASSVAVARGARSYNEQFF. As DNA, the CDR3 is TGTGCCAGCAGCGTAGCTGTGGCCCGTGGGGCACGCTCCTACAATGAGCAGTTCTTC.

This clone was observed a single time. V gene TRBV4-1 combines with J gene TRBJ2-1; D is possibly TRBD1 (6 bases). This CDR3 has 11 amino acids. Germline loops: CDR1 MGHRA, CDR2 YSYEKL. V lost 4 bases and J lost 10, with 8 bases in between. The CDR3 nucleotides are TGCGCCAGCAGCCCCGGGACAGAGCAGTTCTTC. It specifies CASSPGTEQFF.

The chain joins TRBV7-8 to TRBJ1-1; tentative D call: TRBD1 (6 bases). V was clipped by 7 bases and J by 0 bases, with 30 bases between them. CDR1 is SGHVS, CDR2 FQNEAQ, per germline. The CDR3 runs to 20 residues. CDR3 DNA sequence: TGTGCCAGCACCAACCTCCGCTCACTCGGGACACACCCAATGAACACTGAAGCTTTCTTT. Translated: CASTNLRSLGTHPMNTEAFF.

V gene TRBV19 combines with J gene TRBJ1-5; D is ambiguous. Germline loops: CDR1 LNHDA, CDR2 SQIVND (reference sequence). The CDR3 has 15 amino acids. V was cut by 3 bases and J by 0 bases, with 9 bases left in between. The CDR3 is CASSMGVNSNQPQHF. The CDR3 bases are TGTGCCAGTAGTATGGGAGTGAATAGCAATCAGCCCCAGCATTTT.

V is TRBV27 and J is TRBJ1-1, with unresolved D. This CDR3 spans 13 amino acids. The germline CDR1 and CDR2 sequences are MNHEY and SMNVEV (reference sequence). Trimming cost V 4 bases and J 7 bases, with 13 bases left between them. For the CDR3, the DNA is TGTGCCAGCAGTTCCCTCTCTGGTGGTGAAGCTTTCTTT. Amino acids: CASSSLSGGEAFF.

The chain uses TRBV28 and TRBJ1-5; D might be TRBD1 (6 bases). The CDR3 consists of 12 residues. In germline, CDR1 is MDHEN, CDR2 SYDVKM. The ends were cut back, 11 bases at V and 2 bases at J, with 10 bases in the middle. In DNA form, the CDR3 reads TGTGCCCACAGGGCCGGCAATCAGCCCCAGCATTTT. Its translation: CAHRAGNQPQHF.

The CDR3, as DNA: TGCGCCAGCAGGACTTCAAGCACAGATACGCAGTATTTT. Protein sequence: CASRTSSTDTQYF. The chain couples TRBV10-2 to TRBJ2-3; D gene unclear. V gave up 6 bases and J gave up 0 bases, with 7 bases separating them. The germline gives CDR1 WSHSY, CDR2 SAAADI. The CDR3 has 13 residues.

The chain couples TRBV28 to TRBJ2-7, with TRBD2 identical over 13 bases. Per germline, CDR1 MDHEN and CDR2 SYDVKM. The CDR3 runs 20 residues. V dropped 2 bases and J dropped 1; count of bases not matched to a gene: 14. CDR3 amino acids: CASSLKSTLRLAGGSYEQYF. DNA of the CDR3: TGTGCCAGCAGTTTAAAATCCACCCTGAGACTAGCGGGAGGTTCCTACGAGCAGTACTTC.

The V gene is TRBV7-9, the J gene TRBJ2-7; 10 nucleotides line up with TRBD2. The CDR3 covers 12 residues. CDR1 and CDR2 from the germline V gene are SEHNR and FQNEAQ (reference sequence). The CDR3 bases are TGTGCGTCTGGACTAGCGGTCTACGAGCAGTACTTC. Protein sequence: CASGLAVYEQYF.

The chain has TRBV9 and TRBJ2-1; D gene ambiguous. There are 15 residues in the CDR3. Germline V CDR1 and CDR2: SGDLS, YYNGEE. V was cut by 3 bases and J by 3 bases, with 13 bases left in between. CDR3 DNA sequence: TGTGCCAGCAGCGCCTATCCGGTTCTCTACAATGAGCAGTTCTTC. Protein sequence: CASSAYPVLYNEQFF.

The J gene is TRBJ1-4, the V gene TRBV28; D call uncertain. The ends were cut back, 3 bases at V and 4 bases at J, with 6 bases in the middle. Per the germline V gene, CDR1 is MDHEN and CDR2 is SYDVKM. The CDR3 is 13 amino acids. CDR3 residues: CASSFSFNEKLFF. CDR3 nucleotide sequence: TGTGCCAGCAGTTTTTCGTTTAATGAAAAACTGTTTTTT.

The chain is built from TRBV19 and TRBJ1-5, with a weak D call TRBD1 (6 bases). CDR3 length: 16 amino acids. Deletions cut 4 bases from V and 1 base from J, with 14 bases between. CDR1 is LNHDA, CDR2 SQIVND, per germline (reference sequence). The CDR3 spells CASSTNRGRSNQPQHF. The CDR3 nucleotides read TGTGCCAGTAGTACGAATCGGGGGCGCAGCAATCAGCCCCAGCATTTT.

The CDR3 loop reads CASSGYEGDEQFF. As DNA, the CDR3 is TGTGCCAGCAGCGGGTACGAGGGCGATGAGCAGTTCTTC. V usage is TRBV5-8 and J usage is TRBJ2-1, with D possibly being TRBD2 (5 bases). The CDR3 consists of 13 residues. CDR1 is SGHTS and CDR2 is YDEGEE in the germline V gene. V was pared by 4 bases and J by 8 bases, with 13 bases between.

The V call is TRBV9, the J call TRBJ2-2, with TRBD1 matching over 9 bases. In germline, CDR1 is SGDLS, CDR2 YYNGEE. This CDR3 is 15 amino acids long. J gave up 6 bases and V 4 bases, and 7 bases lay outside the gene matches. The CDR3 sequence: CASSLGTGWAGELFF. DNA of the CDR3: TGTGCCAGCAGCCTCGGGACAGGGTGGGCCGGGGAGCTGTTTTTT.

A single count supports this clone. The V gene is TRBV11-2, the J gene TRBJ2-3, with a possible D match to TRBD2 (5 bases). V lost 5 bases to trimming and J lost 2 bases, with 5 bases between them. There are 12 residues in the CDR3. Germline lookup yields CDR1 SGHAT and CDR2 FQNNGV. In DNA, the CDR3 is TGTGCCAGCAGCCGGGACACAGATACGCAGTATTTT. It is translated as CASSRDTDTQYF.

There are a few counts of this clone. The junction differs from germline at one of its ends, possibly a read error. The CDR3 sequence is CSVKELNTEAFF. CDR3 nucleotides: TGCAGCGTTAAAGAGTTGAACACTGAAGCTTTCTTT. The gene calls are TRBV29-1 and TRBJ1-1; D remains unclear. Looked up from germline, CDR1 is SQVTM and CDR2 is ANQGSEA. The CDR3 runs 12 residues.

The chain is built from TRBV28 and TRBJ2-7; perhaps TRBD1 as D (6 bases). V was clipped by 2 bases and J by 3 bases, with 14 bases between them. CDR3 length equals 15 residues. CDR1 and CDR2 from the germline V gene are MDHEN and SYDVKM. CDR3 DNA: TGTGCCAGCAGTTTAGGGCCAGGGGATCACTACGAGCAGTACTTC. Translating gives CASSLGPGDHYEQYF.

The chain has TRBV28 and TRBJ2-3; no firm D call. Germline V gene sequence: CDR1 MDHEN, CDR2 SYDVKM. This CDR3 comprises 12 residues. V shed 8 bases and J shed 7 bases, with 13 bases lying between them. CDR3 DNA: TGTGCCAGCGCTGAGACGGGCAATACGCAGTATTTT. It is translated as CASAETGNTQYF. Combining the CDR3 with reference TRBV28 and TRBJ2-3 gives the whole variable domain DVKVTQSSRYLVKRTGEKVFLECVQDMDHENMFWYRQDPGLGLRLIYFSYDVKMKEKGDIPEGYSVSREKKERFSLILESASTNQTSMYLCASAETGNTQYFGPGTRLTVL.

Here the CDR3 reads CASSQARRAYEQYF. Written as DNA, the CDR3 is TGCGCCAGCAGCCAAGCTAGGAGGGCCTACGAGCAGTACTTC. The chain joins TRBV4-1 to TRBJ2-7, with D possibly TRBD2 on 6 matching bases. This CDR3 contains 14 residues. Trimming stripped 1 base from V and 2 bases from J, with 9 bases between. In germline, CDR1 is MGHRA, CDR2 YSYEKL.

The chain recombines TRBV19 with TRBJ1-1, with D unresolved. Per germline, CDR1 LNHDA and CDR2 SQIVND (reference sequence). This CDR3 region has 15 residues. Trimming cost V 6 bases and J 3 bases, with 17 bases left between them. CDR3 sequence reads: CASRRPWVSDTEAFF. As DNA, the CDR3 is TGTGCCAGTAGGCGCCCGTGGGTTTCGGACACTGAAGCTTTCTTT. The whole variable domain, filled in from reference TRBV19 and TRBJ1-1, reads DGGITQSPKYLFRKEGQNVTLSCEQNLNHDAMYWYRQDPGQGLRLIYYSQIVNDFQKGDIAEGYSVSREKKESFPLTVTSAQKNPTAFYLCASRRPWVSDTEAFFGQGTRLTVV.

The genes are TRBV21-1 and TRBJ1-1; the DNA was not compared with TRBD1, the D call given in the table. TRBV21-1 is listed as a pseudogene. CDR3 size: 15 residues. Here the CDR3 reads CASIQGKIVYTEAFF. The CDR3 nucleotides are TGTGCCAGCATCCAGGGGAAGATAGTGTACACTGAAGCTTTCTTT.

The chain recombines TRBV18 with TRBJ2-7, with D possibly being TRBD2 (6 bases). The germline gives CDR1 KGHSH, CDR2 LQKENI. The CDR3 sequence is 17 residues long. Trimming pared 2 bases from V and 6 bases from J, leaving 23 bases between. DNA for the CDR3: TGTGCCAGCTCACCATCAAAAATGACTAGTTTAACGAGCGAGCAGTACTTC. It codes for CASSPSKMTSLTSEQYF.

In DNA form, the CDR3 reads TGTGCCAGCAGCTTAGGGCAGCGTGTCTACGCAGATACGCAGTATTTT. Protein sequence: CASSLGQRVYADTQYF. The gene calls are TRBV7-2 and TRBJ2-3; D gene uncertain. V dropped 1 base and J dropped 4 bases, with 15 bases sitting between them. CDR3 length: 16 amino acids. Germline V gene sequence: CDR1 SGHTA, CDR2 FQGNSA.

This chain links TRBV6-5 with TRBJ2-1; possible D gene TRBD2, 6 bases. V lost 6 bases and J 8 bases, leaving 14 bases between the germline ends. CDR3 size: 13 residues. Germline V gives CDR1 MNHEY, CDR2 SVGAGI. CDR3 protein: CASSPSGVHEQFF. The CDR3 coding sequence is TGTGCCAGCAGCCCTTCGGGAGTACATGAGCAGTTCTTC.

V is TRBV9 and J is TRBJ2-3; 7 bases line up with TRBD2. Germline CDR1 SGDLS, CDR2 YYNGEE. CDR3 length equals 16 residues. V was pared by 2 bases and J by 2 bases, with 8 bases of the junction left unmatched. CDR3 in DNA: TGTGCCAGCAGCGTTCTGGCGGGAGTTAACACAGATACGCAGTATTTT. This encodes CASSVLAGVNTDTQYF. The variable domain in full, completed from reference TRBV9 and TRBJ2-3, reads DSGVTQTPKHLITATGQRVTLRCSPRSGDLSVYWYQQSLDQGLQFLIQYYNGEERAKGNILERFSAQQFPDLHSELNLSSLELGDSALYFCASSVLAGVNTDTQYFGPGTRLTVL.